These 13 T cell receptor beta chains were sequenced from one sample in a study of neurological immune-mediated disorders. Each CDR3 protein gets one entry after TCRdb re-called the 5' RACE reads with MiXCR. This sample has roughly 15,000 distinct CDR3 sequences; around 13% occur once, and the top ten carry about two fifths. The sequenced sample consisted of CD8+ T cells from blood. The receptors stem from a female donor with HTLV-1-associated myelopathy (HAM/TSP).

This clonotype appeared many times. The chain employs TRBV29-1 and TRBJ1-2; maybe TRBD1 (6 bases). V was trimmed by 3 bases and J by 2 bases, leaving 16 bases between them. CDR3 size: 15 residues. Per germline, CDR1 SQVTM and CDR2 ANQGSEA. In DNA, the CDR3 is TGCAGCGTTGATAAGAGTGGGGGCGGAAACTATGGCTACACCTTC. Amino acids: CSVDKSGGGNYGYTF.

At least ten counts were recorded for this clonotype. This chain joins TRBV4-1 and TRBJ2-7; 7 bases align to TRBD1. This CDR3 is 16 amino acids long. Per the germline V gene, CDR1 is MGHRA and CDR2 is YSYEKL. The trim removed 2 bases at V and 6 bases at J, leaving 13 bases unmatched. The CDR3 sequence: CASSQYDRETVGEQYF. The CDR3 region has the DNA TGCGCCAGCAGCCAATATGACAGGGAGACGGTGGGCGAGCAGTACTTC.

Many counts were recorded for this clonotype. The chain couples TRBV7-3 to TRBJ2-2, with D perhaps given as TRBD1 or TRBD2 (5 bases each). CDR3 length equals 13 residues. The V gene lost 5 bases and the J gene lost 7 bases, with 11 bases spanning the gap. The germline V gene encodes CDR1 SGHTA and CDR2 FQGTGA. The CDR3 is CASSHPGGGELFF. Written as DNA, the CDR3 is TGTGCCAGCAGCCACCCTGGGGGCGGGGAGCTGTTTTTT.

About this clonotype itself: A clone one base away is much larger, so this may be a read error. The J gene is TRBJ2-7, the V gene TRBV19, with 8 positions matching TRBD2. The CDR3 consists of 14 residues. The germline gives CDR1 LNHDA, CDR2 SQIVND (reference sequence). Trimming at V came to 5 bases and at J to 3 bases, leaving 6 bases not matched to a gene. In nucleotides, the CDR3 is TGTGCCAGTAGTGGAACTAGCGGAGACTACGAGCAGTACTTC. It yields the protein CASSGTSGDYEQYF.

In its sample, this clonotype was seen many times. This sequence joins TRBV20-1 and TRBJ2-1; TRBD1 agrees at 8 bases. The germline V gene encodes CDR1 DFQATT and CDR2 SNEGSKA (reference sequence). J was trimmed by 3 bases and V by 7 bases; bases with no gene match: 8. The CDR3 has 14 amino acids. CDR3 sequence reads: CSVPGQGFYNEQFF. DNA for the CDR3: TGCAGTGTACCAGGACAGGGTTTCTACAATGAGCAGTTCTTC.

This clonotype has a count of ten or more. V is TRBV4-1 and J is TRBJ2-3, with 13 bases matching TRBD2. Germline CDR1 is MGHRA and CDR2 is YSYEKL. The CDR3 has 16 residues. Losses at the gene ends were 0 bases for V and 9 bases for J; bases not matched to a gene: 6. The CDR3 is CASSQETSGGADTQYF. CDR3 coding DNA: TGCGCCAGCAGCCAAGAAACTAGCGGGGGGGCCGACACGCAGTATTTT.

This clonotype was observed at least ten times. J is TRBJ2-1 and V is TRBV5-1; the D gene is possibly TRBD2 (6 bases). The V gene's germline CDR1 is SGHRS and CDR2 YFSETQ. The CDR3 length is 17 residues. V was trimmed by 0 bases and J by 8 bases, leaving 21 bases between them. As DNA, the CDR3 is TGCGCCAGCAGCTTGGGGGGTAGCGGAGGACGGGGCGATGAGCAGTTCTTC. It is translated as CASSLGGSGGRGDEQFF.

This clonotype was seen ten or more times. The V gene is TRBV4-1, the J gene TRBJ1-3, with no clear D. The CDR3 is 15 amino acids. Germline V gene data show CDR1 as MGHRA and CDR2 as YSYEKL. Trimming took 4 bases from V and 0 from J, leaving 10 bases between them. CDR3 sequence (DNA): TGCGCCAGCAGCCCATTCCTTAACTCTGGAAACACCATATATTTT. It specifies CASSPFLNSGNTIYF.

This clonotype showed up many times. This chain joins TRBV7-3 and TRBJ2-2, with D perhaps matching TRBD2 (6 bases). This CDR3 comprises 15 residues. V was pared by 7 bases and J by 0 bases, with 12 bases between. Germline CDR1 and CDR2: SGHTA and FQGTGA. This CDR3 is CASTSGGTNTGELFF. CDR3 bases: TGTGCCAGCACCTCCGGAGGGACGAACACCGGGGAGCTGTTTTTT.

This clonotype was seen only a few times. The chain is built from TRBV7-6 and TRBJ2-7; 7 bases line up with TRBD2. CDR3 length equals 16 residues. The ends lost 4 bases at V and 3 bases at J; junction bases unmatched: 12. Germline lookup yields CDR1 SGHVS and CDR2 FNYEAQ. DNA of the CDR3: TGTGCCAGCAGCTCCGCCCTAGCGGAGCTCAACTACGAGCAGTACTTC. Its translation: CASSSALAELNYEQYF.

This clonotype was seen ten or more times. CDR3 nucleotide sequence: TGTGCCAGCAGATTACCTCAGGGATACGGGACCCAGTACTTC. Amino acid sequence: CASRLPQGYGTQYF. The V gene is TRBV7-2, the J gene TRBJ2-5, with D perhaps TRBD1 (5 bases). V was clipped by 6 bases and J by 7 bases, with 18 bases between them. This CDR3 spans 14 amino acids. CDR1 is SGHTA, CDR2 FQGNSA, per germline.

This clonotype occurred many times. A much larger clone is a single base away; this may be a read error. V and J are TRBV4-1 and TRBJ2-3; 15 nucleotides match TRBD2. CDR3 size: 16 residues. Germline CDR1 and CDR2: MGHRA and YSYEKL. The CDR3 DNA reads as TGCACCAGCAGCCTTGGGACTAGCGGGAGGTACGATACGCAGTATTTT. It codes for CTSSLGTSGRYDTQYF.

This clonotype came up many times. The genes are TRBV21-1 and TRBJ2-3; the DNA was not used to check the table's D call, TRBD2. TRBV21-1 corresponds to a pseudogene. This CDR3 has 17 amino acids. The CDR3 region is CASSKGEGTSEEDTQYF. CDR3 nucleotide sequence: TGTGCCAGCAGCAAAGGCGAAGGGACTAGCGAAGAAGATACGCAGTATTTT.